The 19 T cell receptor beta chains in this list originate from one sample, sequenced in a study of response to subunit inactivated influenza vaccine. MiXCR, applied by TCRdb to the RT-PCR reads, yields one record per CDR3 protein. The table shows about 170,000 distinct CDR3 sequences, with roughly a tenth occurring only once. This material consisted of CD8+ T cells sorted from PBMCs, taken around 25 months after vaccination. Every receptor here comes from a man aged 50 to 75 who received an inactivated influenza vaccine.

This clonotype turned up a few times. This sequence joins TRBV7-9 and TRBJ2-2; D perhaps matches TRBD2 (6 bases). Per germline, CDR1 SEHNR and CDR2 FQNEAQ (reference sequence). The CDR3 is made up of 16 amino acids. V was pared by 2 bases and J by 0 bases, with 10 bases between. CDR3 bases: TGTGCCAGCAGCTTATCCGGGGGTCCGAACACCGGGGAGCTGTTTTTT. Encoded protein: CASSLSGGPNTGELFF.

Only a few counts were recorded for this clonotype. J is TRBJ2-1 and V is TRBV29-1, with no clear D. Deletions cut 1 base from V and 5 bases from J, with 6 bases between. The CDR3 spans 12 residues. Germline V lookup: CDR1 SQVTM, CDR2 ANQGSEA. The CDR3 protein is CSVEGNDNEQFF. CDR3 in DNA: TGCAGCGTTGAAGGGAATGACAATGAGCAGTTCTTC.

V gene TRBV27 combines with J gene TRBJ2-7; 11 bases map to TRBD2. Unmatched junction bases numbered 7, after V lost 8 bases and J lost 4 bases. The CDR3 is 14 amino acids. Germline V lookup: CDR1 MNHEY, CDR2 SMNVEV (reference sequence). DNA of the CDR3: TGTGCCAGCGGCCGTAGCGGGAGGGCATACGAGCAGTACTTC. Translation: CASGRSGRAYEQYF.

The V and J genes are TRBV12-3 or TRBV12-4 and TRBJ2-5, with unresolved D. The CDR3 sequence is 13 residues long. Between the trimmed V and J ends, which lost 2 bases and 1 base, there was a span of 5 bases. The chain's CDR3 is CASSLFTQETQYF. The CDR3 DNA reads as TGTGCCAGCAGTTTATTCACCCAAGAGACCCAGTACTTC.

In its sample, this clonotype was seen a few times. The CDR3 here is CSAGLAADTQYF. The CDR3 coding sequence is TGCAGCGCTGGACTAGCGGCAGATACGCAGTATTTT. This chain links TRBV29-1 with TRBJ2-3; TRBD2 agrees at 10 bases. Germline assignment: CDR1 SQVTM and CDR2 ANQGSEA. The CDR3 covers 12 residues. V gave up 7 bases and J gave up 4 bases; unmatched junction bases: 2.

V is TRBV20-1 and J is TRBJ2-5, with unresolved D. V lost 2 bases and J 5 bases, leaving 12 bases between the germline ends. Germline V gene data show CDR1 as DFQATT and CDR2 as SNEGSKA (reference sequence). The CDR3 loop spans 13 amino acids. The CDR3 coding sequence is TGCAGTGCTAGAAAAGGAGTGGCGGAGACCCAGTACTTC. It translates to CSARKGVAETQYF.

This clonotype was observed a few times. The rearrangement joins TRBV3-1 to TRBJ2-5, with unresolved D. The CDR3 loop spans 15 amino acids. Trimming pared 6 bases from V and 7 bases from J, leaving 21 bases between. The V gene's germline CDR1 is LGHDT and CDR2 YNNKEL (reference sequence). CDR3 sequence: CASSQLQTVWGTQYF. As DNA, the CDR3 is TGTGCCAGCAGTCAACTTCAGACCGTTTGGGGGACCCAGTACTTC.

This clonotype was observed many times. This chain links TRBV5-1 with TRBJ2-7; no reliable D call. CDR3 size: 17 residues. Germline CDR1 reads SGHRS; CDR2 reads YFSETQ. V gave up 0 bases and J gave up 3 bases, with 19 bases separating them. Here the CDR3 DNA reads TGCGCCAGCAGCTTGGGTGTTAGCCGAGGAATCGGCTACGAGCAGTACTTC. As protein: CASSLGVSRGIGYEQYF.

The sample holds many counts of this clonotype. The V call is TRBV7-8, the J call TRBJ2-7, with D uncertain. Per germline, CDR1 SGHVS and CDR2 FQNEAQ. The CDR3 covers 12 residues. Trimming pared 4 bases from V and 2 bases from J, leaving 6 bases between. The CDR3 spells CASSSDTYEQYF. The CDR3, as DNA: TGTGCCAGCAGCTCAGACACCTACGAGCAGTACTTC.

The chain recombines TRBV4-3 with TRBJ2-7; the match to TRBD1 covers 8 bases. The germline V gene encodes CDR1 LGHNA and CDR2 YSLEER. Losses at the gene ends were 2 bases for V and 6 bases for J; bases not matched to a gene: 3. This CDR3 region has 13 residues. CDR3 protein: CASSQITGGEQYF. DNA for the CDR3: TGCGCCAGCAGCCAAATCACAGGGGGCGAGCAGTACTTC.

A few counts support this clonotype. This chain links TRBV15 with TRBJ2-1; D gene ambiguous. The CDR3 length is 12 residues. V shed 5 bases and J shed 9 bases, with 11 bases lying between them. Germline assignment: CDR1 LNHNV and CDR2 YYDKDF (reference sequence). The DNA of the CDR3 is TGTGCCACCAGCGGTGGGGAAACTGAGCAGTTCTTC. Translated, it gives CATSGGETEQFF.

There are a few counts of this clonotype. This sequence joins TRBV28 and TRBJ2-7; perhaps TRBD2 as D (5 bases). This CDR3 contains 13 residues. Germline V gene sequence: CDR1 MDHEN, CDR2 SYDVKM. Trimming cost V 5 bases and J 2 bases, with 10 bases left between them. CDR3 region: CASSPSGAYEQYF. In DNA form, the CDR3 reads TGTGCCAGCAGTCCCTCCGGGGCCTACGAGCAGTACTTC.

The chain couples TRBV3-1 to TRBJ2-5; TRBD2 aligns across 9 bases. This CDR3 contains 16 residues. V lost 0 bases and J lost 5; bases outside the gene matches: 7. CDR1 is LGHDT, CDR2 YNNKEL, per germline (reference sequence). CDR3 DNA: TGTGCCAGCAGCCAAGACTGGCGGGGGGGCTTGGAGACCCAGTACTTC. Translating it yields CASSQDWRGGLETQYF.

CDR3 coding DNA: TGCGCCAGCAGCCTTCGGATAGATCCTAGCACAGATACGCAGTATTTT. Translated: CASSLRIDPSTDTQYF. The genes are TRBV4-1 and TRBJ2-3; D gene uncertain. Trimming shortened V by 4 bases and J by 0 bases, and 14 bases separated the two germline ends. Germline CDR1 is MGHRA and CDR2 is YSYEKL. This CDR3 region has 16 residues.

This clonotype came up many times. The V gene is TRBV9, the J gene TRBJ2-1, with 10 bases identical to TRBD2. This CDR3 comprises 15 residues. Germline V gene data show CDR1 as SGDLS and CDR2 as YYNGEE. V lost 0 bases to trimming and J lost 9 bases; unmatched junction nucleotides: 6. The CDR3 spells CASSVGLAGEGEQFF. In DNA, the CDR3 is TGTGCCAGCAGCGTAGGGCTAGCGGGAGAAGGTGAGCAGTTCTTC.

Only a few counts were recorded for this clonotype. The V gene is TRBV11-1, the J gene TRBJ2-7, with D perhaps matching TRBD1 (6 bases). This CDR3 comprises 15 residues. V was cut by 4 bases and J by 4 bases, with 17 bases left in between. CDR1 is SGHAT, CDR2 FQDESV, per germline (reference sequence). CDR3 sequence (DNA): TGTGCCAGCAGCTCGAACAGGGTGGAGGTATACGAGCAGTACTTC. Protein sequence: CASSSNRVEVYEQYF.

This clonotype showed up just a few times. CDR3 sequence (DNA): TGTGCCAGCACCGAGGGACTAGCGGTATACAATGAGCAGTTCTTC. It yields the protein CASTEGLAVYNEQFF. The rearrangement uses TRBV9 and TRBJ2-1; 11 bases are a match to TRBD2. Germline lookup yields CDR1 SGDLS and CDR2 YYNGEE. Losses at the gene ends were 6 bases for V and 4 bases for J; bases not matched to a gene: 6. CDR3 size: 15 residues.

The chain links TRBV29-1 to TRBJ2-1; 16 nucleotides align to TRBD2. V dropped 4 bases and J dropped 8; count of bases not matched to a gene: 8. The germline CDR1 and CDR2 sequences are SQVTM and ANQGSEA. There are 16 residues in the CDR3. The CDR3 loop is CSVVGLAGGRQDEQFF. The CDR3 DNA reads as TGCAGCGTTGTGGGACTAGCGGGGGGGCGTCAGGATGAGCAGTTCTTC.

The chain recombines TRBV6-2 or TRBV6-3 with TRBJ2-3, with 8 bases matching TRBD1. With 6 bases clipped from V and 4 bases from J, the junction kept 6 bases outside the gene matches. This CDR3 is 14 amino acids long. The germline CDR1 and CDR2 sequences are MNHEY and SVGEGT. This CDR3 reads CASSTRTGPDTQYF. CDR3 sequence (DNA): TGTGCCAGCAGCACCCGGACAGGGCCAGATACGCAGTATTTT.